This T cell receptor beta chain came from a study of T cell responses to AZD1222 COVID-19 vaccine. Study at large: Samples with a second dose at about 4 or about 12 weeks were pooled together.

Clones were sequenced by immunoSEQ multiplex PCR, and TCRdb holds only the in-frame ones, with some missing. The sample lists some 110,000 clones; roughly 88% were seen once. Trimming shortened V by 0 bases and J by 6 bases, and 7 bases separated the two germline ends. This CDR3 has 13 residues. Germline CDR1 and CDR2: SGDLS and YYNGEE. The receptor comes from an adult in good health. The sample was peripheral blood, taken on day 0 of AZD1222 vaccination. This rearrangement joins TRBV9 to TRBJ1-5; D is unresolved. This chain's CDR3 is CASSVGGSQPQHF. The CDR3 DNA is TGTGCCAGCAGCGTAGGGGGTTCTCAGCCCCAGCATTTT.